This T cell receptor (beta chain) was captured in a study of blood T cell repertoires in COVID-19. For the study at large: The study drew acute and convalescent COVID-19 samples from the United States, Italy and Spain. PBMCs, B-cell-depleted T cells, or T cells provided the cDNA or gDNA that made up the material.

Repertoires were generated with immunoSEQ multiplex PCR, while TCRdb's copy carries only in-frame clones and drops some. The table lists some 200,000 clones, roughly 80% of them singletons. Participants were aged about 18 to 95 years, lived in over 20 US areas, and enrolled virtually. The table lists this clone with a few counts. CDR3 length equals 15 residues. Germline-derived CDR1 and CDR2 are SGHNT and YYREEE (reference sequence). Trimming stripped 0 bases from V and 4 bases from J, with 13 bases between. Sequenced input: PBMCs or T cells enriched from blood (not recorded which). This sequence originates from a man aged 35 to 55 who had recovered from COVID-19. This chain links TRBV5-4 with TRBJ1-2; D unclear. The CDR3 here is CASSLVWEKSYGYTF. The CDR3 DNA sequence: TGTGCCAGCAGCTTGGTGTGGGAGAAGAGCTATGGCTACACCTTC.